The 19 T cell receptor beta chains presented below share a single source sample, sequenced in a study of T cell changes during pregnancy in multiple sclerosis. Here immunoSEQ multiplex PCR was the method, and the copy in TCRdb shows in-frame clones only, minus some. This sample yields over 25,000 clones, of which about 90% are seen a single time; 6.2% belongs to the top ten. The material was CD8+ T cells from peripheral blood mononuclear cells, obtained before pregnancy. The source is a female donor with multiple sclerosis, enrolled in a pregnancy study.

V and J are TRBV27 and TRBJ2-7; D may be TRBD1 (7 bases). The CDR3 length is 13 residues. The germline V gene has CDR1 MNHEY and CDR2 SMNVEV (reference sequence). Trimming removed 0 bases at V and 10 bases at J, with 13 bases between. Written as DNA, the CDR3 is TGTGCCAGCAGTTTATCCAGGGGGGATTTTCAGTACTTC. This translates into CASSLSRGDFQYF.

The J gene is TRBJ2-5, the V gene TRBV27; maybe TRBD2 (6 bases). The J call may be in error: the DNA end matches TRBJ2-7 better. The CDR3 runs 16 residues. The germline V gene has CDR1 MNHEY and CDR2 SMNVEV (reference sequence). CDR3 nucleotide sequence: TGTGCCAGCAGCCCGATAGTTGGCGGGATGCGTAACGAGCAGTACTTC. Residues: CASSPIVGGMRNEQYF.

J is TRBJ2-1 and V is TRBV7-9; 10 bases line up with TRBD1. Germline trimming cut 5 bases from V and 5 bases from J; bases unmatched to any gene: 9. There are 16 residues in the CDR3. From germline, CDR1 is SEHNR and CDR2 FQNEAQ (reference sequence). The CDR3, as DNA: TGTGCCAGCAGCATCCGGGACAGGGGACAACACAATGAGCAGTTCTTC. Its protein product is CASSIRDRGQHNEQFF.

The genes are TRBV7-9 and TRBJ1-1; D call uncertain. The CDR3 extends over 15 amino acids. Trimming stripped 9 bases from V and 1 base from J, with 18 bases between. Germline lookup yields CDR1 SEHNR and CDR2 FQNEAQ (reference sequence). The CDR3 protein is CASSVVNRGNTEAFF. The CDR3 region has the DNA TGTGCCAGTTCAGTGGTGAACCGGGGGAACACTGAAGCTTTCTTT.

The J gene is TRBJ1-2, the V gene TRBV9; maybe TRBD1 (6 bases). V was trimmed by 6 bases and J by 3 bases, leaving 15 bases between them. The CDR3 consists of 14 residues. Germline V gene sequence: CDR1 SGDLS, CDR2 YYNGEE. The CDR3 DNA is TGTGCCAGCACCCCACCCGGGGGGCACTATGGCTACACCTTC. Protein: CASTPPGGHYGYTF.

The chain carries TRBV10-3 and TRBJ2-2, with 9 bases identical to TRBD2. The V segment lost 6 bases and the J segment 7 bases; nucleotides outside the gene matches: 12. The V gene's germline CDR1 is ENHRY and CDR2 SYGVKD. The CDR3 has 16 amino acids. The DNA of the CDR3 is TGTGCCATCAGGACAATAGCGGGAGCGATAGTCGGGGAGCTGTTTTTT. It codes for CAIRTIAGAIVGELFF.

The genes are TRBV27 and TRBJ2-2; 7 bases line up with TRBD1. Germline V gives CDR1 MNHEY, CDR2 SMNVEV (reference sequence). This CDR3 region has 14 residues. J lost 2 bases, V lost 8 bases, and 5 bases had no gene match. The CDR3 loop reads CASRQGSNTGELFF. Written as DNA, the CDR3 is TGTGCCAGCCGACAGGGAAGTAACACCGGGGAGCTGTTTTTT.

The genes are TRBV13 and TRBJ2-7, with D possibly matching TRBD2 (5 bases). Trimming pared 1 base from V and 7 bases from J, leaving 17 bases between. The germline gives CDR1 PRHDT, CDR2 FYEKMQ (reference sequence). CDR3 length: 15 amino acids. The CDR3 here is CASSLAGYSGEEQYF. The CDR3 nucleotides are TGTGCCAGCAGCTTAGCGGGGTATTCAGGTGAGGAGCAGTACTTC.

This clone was counted a few times. The V gene is TRBV27, the J gene TRBJ2-1, with TRBD2 identical over 11 bases. The J segment lost 2 bases and the V segment lost 4 bases, leaving 1 base of the junction unmatched. This CDR3 region has 15 residues. CDR1 and CDR2 (germline): MNHEY, SMNVEV (reference sequence). DNA for the CDR3: TGTGCCAGCAGTTCGGGACTAGCGGCCTACAATGAGCAGTTCTTC. Translated: CASSSGLAAYNEQFF.

This clone was detected once. The rearrangement joins TRBV2 to TRBJ2-1; 8 nucleotides line up with TRBD2. Germline loops: CDR1 SNHLY, CDR2 FYNNEI. This CDR3 has 17 residues. The V segment lost 3 bases and the J segment 5 bases; nucleotides outside the gene matches: 12. The CDR3 region has the DNA TGTGCCAGCAGTGAGGGCCACGATAGCGGGATGGACAATGAGCAGTTCTTC. The encoded protein is CASSEGHDSGMDNEQFF.

By share of the sample, this clone is large. This rearrangement joins TRBV4-2 to TRBJ2-3; 8 bases fit TRBD2. The CDR3 contains 15 residues. J gave up 4 bases and V 0 bases, and 3 bases lay outside the gene matches. Looked up from germline, CDR1 is LGHNA and CDR2 is YNFKEQ. The CDR3: CASSQERAGADTQYF. CDR3 sequence (DNA): TGTGCCAGCAGCCAAGAGCGAGCGGGAGCAGATACGCAGTATTTT.

The chain couples TRBV7-6 to TRBJ2-7, with D possibly TRBD1 on 5 matching bases. Trimming stripped 1 base from V and 10 bases from J, with 14 bases between. The CDR3 extends over 13 amino acids. Per the germline V gene, CDR1 is SGHVS and CDR2 is FNYEAQ. The CDR3 is CASSLGGGLEQYF. For the CDR3, the DNA is TGTGCCAGCAGCTTAGGGGGCGGCTTGGAACAGTACTTC.

The chain links TRBV27 to TRBJ1-5; 7 bases match TRBD1. V gave up 6 bases and J gave up 3 bases; unmatched junction bases: 5. The CDR3 has 14 residues. CDR1 and CDR2 from the germline V gene are MNHEY and SMNVEV (reference sequence). The CDR3 DNA reads as TGTGCCAGCAGCTCGGGACAGAACAATCAGCCCCAGCATTTT. Translation: CASSSGQNNQPQHF.

The CDR3, as DNA: TGTGCCAGCAGTTTTTTCGGACAGGGATACAATGAGCAGTTCTTC. Amino acid sequence: CASSFFGQGYNEQFF. V and J are TRBV27 and TRBJ2-1; 8 nucleotides agree with TRBD1. The CDR3 consists of 15 residues. Germline V gene lookup returns CDR1 MNHEY and CDR2 SMNVEV (reference sequence). The J segment lost 4 bases and the V segment lost 3 bases, leaving 5 bases of the junction unmatched.

This chain links TRBV4-3 with TRBJ2-1; the D gene is possibly TRBD1 (5 bases). CDR3 size: 18 residues. The V end lost 1 base, the J end lost 6 bases, and 22 bases lay between the germline ends. Germline V CDR1 and CDR2: LGHNA, YSLEER. The CDR3 nucleotides read TGCGCCAGCAGCCAAGGCCCCCGAGACAGTCTATTCGGCAATGAGCAGTTCTTC. As protein: CASSQGPRDSLFGNEQFF.

The V and J genes are TRBV28 and TRBJ1-5; perhaps TRBD1 as D (5 bases). V shed 2 bases and J shed 4 bases, with 12 bases lying between them. Per germline, CDR1 MDHEN and CDR2 SYDVKM. CDR3 length equals 15 residues. DNA of the CDR3: TGTGCCAGCAGTTTAGCCAGGGAAATAAATCAGCCCCAGCATTTT. Protein product: CASSLAREINQPQHF.

For this clone: The same CDR3 also results from other DNA sequences found in this sample. J is TRBJ2-7 and V is TRBV5-4; 9 bases line up with TRBD1. The CDR3 covers 14 residues. CDR1 is SGHNT, CDR2 YYREEE, per germline (reference sequence). V was pared by 4 bases and J by 1 base, with 3 bases of the junction left unmatched. CDR3 DNA sequence: TGTGCCAGCAGCGGACAGGGGTTATCCTACGAGCAGTACTTC. Protein sequence: CASSGQGLSYEQYF.

The rearrangement links TRBV6-1 to TRBJ2-1; tentatively, D is TRBD1 (6 bases). Germline values: CDR1 MNHNS, CDR2 SASEGT. Trimming removed 3 bases from V and 4 bases from J, with 16 bases in between. The CDR3 runs to 16 residues. In nucleotides, the CDR3 is TGTGCCAGCAGTGAGTGGGTAGGGGACACTTACAATGAGCAGTTCTTC. It codes for CASSEWVGDTYNEQFF.

The chain links TRBV27 to TRBJ2-3, with D uncertain. CDR1 is MNHEY, CDR2 SMNVEV, per germline (reference sequence). The ends were cut back, 0 bases at V and 6 bases at J, with 7 bases in the middle. This CDR3 comprises 13 residues. The CDR3 DNA reads TGTGCCAGCAGTTTATCGAACATGGATACGCAGTATTTT. It yields the protein CASSLSNMDTQYF.